This T cell receptor beta chain originates from a study of T-cell memory formation after mild COVID-19. Study information: TCR clusters showed largely donor specificity. Findings and caveats of the study: Within pre-infection memory, some responding clones were found, suggesting cross-reactive memory joined.

The germline V and J ends were trimmed by 3 bases and 1 base, with 7 bases remaining between them. Germline V gene data show CDR1 as SNHLY and CDR2 as FYNNEI. The CDR3 totals 13 residues. A few counts support this clonotype. Its target is not known. From the 5' RACE reads, TCRdb called clonotypes with MiXCR, one entry per CDR3 protein. The sample lists 300,000 to 400,000 distinct CDR3 sequences, approximately 21% occurring once. What was sequenced was PBMCs or a T cell subset sorted from them (not recorded which). The receptor's source is an adult woman who had mild COVID-19 (a few samples of this study predate the infection). Cell type and time point are not known. This chain connects TRBV2 to TRBJ2-7, with unresolved D. In nucleotides, the CDR3 is TGTGCCAGCAGTGAGGCCCCTTCCTACGAGCAGTACTTC. Protein: CASSEAPSYEQYF.